This TCR beta chain is from a study of cytomegalovirus exposure and HLA in healthy donors. V dropped 3 bases and J dropped 8 bases, with 11 bases sitting between them. CDR1 and CDR2 from the germline V gene are LNHNV and YYDKDF (reference sequence). The CDR3 is 14 amino acids. 60 Vbeta and 13 Jbeta primers were used in PCR. Assay used: immunoSEQ multiplex PCR; TCRdb lists only in-frame clones, some missing. This sample has approximately 110,000 clones; roughly 74% occur once, and the top ten carry over 3.5%. The gene calls are TRBV15 and TRBJ1-6; no firm D call. This TCR was recovered from a woman aged 50 to 65 in good health and CMV-seropositive. Sequences were obtained from PBMCs. The CDR3 DNA reads as TGTGCCACCAGCAGGAGACAAGAAGATTCACCCCTCCACTTT. Protein product: CATSRRQEDSPLHF.